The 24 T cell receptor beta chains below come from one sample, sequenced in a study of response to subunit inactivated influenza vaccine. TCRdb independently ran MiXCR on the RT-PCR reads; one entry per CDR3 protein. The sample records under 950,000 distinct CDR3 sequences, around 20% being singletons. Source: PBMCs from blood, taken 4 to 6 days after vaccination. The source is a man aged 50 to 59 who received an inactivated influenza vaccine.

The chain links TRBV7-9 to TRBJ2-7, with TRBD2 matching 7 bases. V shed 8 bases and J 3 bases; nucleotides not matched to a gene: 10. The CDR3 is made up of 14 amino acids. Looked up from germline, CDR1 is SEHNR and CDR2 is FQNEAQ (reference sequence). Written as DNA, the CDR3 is TGTGCCAGCTCAACGACTAGCCGATACTACGAGCAGTACTTC. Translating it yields CASSTTSRYYEQYF.

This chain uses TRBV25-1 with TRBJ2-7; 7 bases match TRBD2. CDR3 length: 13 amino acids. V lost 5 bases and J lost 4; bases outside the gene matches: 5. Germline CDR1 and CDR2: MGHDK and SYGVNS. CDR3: CASSTRGEYEQYF. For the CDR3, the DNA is TGTGCCAGCAGTACCCGGGGGGAGTACGAGCAGTACTTC.

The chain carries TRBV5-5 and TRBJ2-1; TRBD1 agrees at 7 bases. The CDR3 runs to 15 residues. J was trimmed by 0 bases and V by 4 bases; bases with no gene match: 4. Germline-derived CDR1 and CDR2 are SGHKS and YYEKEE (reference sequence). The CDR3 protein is CASSMTGTSYNEQFF. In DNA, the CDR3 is TGTGCCAGCAGCATGACAGGGACCTCCTACAATGAGCAGTTCTTC.

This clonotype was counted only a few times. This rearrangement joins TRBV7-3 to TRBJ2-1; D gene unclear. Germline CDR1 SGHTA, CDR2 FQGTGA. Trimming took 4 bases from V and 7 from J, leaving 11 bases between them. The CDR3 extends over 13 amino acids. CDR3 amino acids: CASSYTSGNEQFF. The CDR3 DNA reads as TGTGCCAGCAGCTATACGTCCGGGAATGAGCAGTTCTTC.

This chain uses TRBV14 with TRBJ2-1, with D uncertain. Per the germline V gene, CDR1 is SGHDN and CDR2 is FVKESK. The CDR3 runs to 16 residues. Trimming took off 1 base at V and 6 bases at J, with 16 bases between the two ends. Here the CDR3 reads CASSQVKGRSSNEQFF. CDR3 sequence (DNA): TGTGCCAGCAGCCAAGTTAAGGGAAGAAGCAGCAATGAGCAGTTCTTC.

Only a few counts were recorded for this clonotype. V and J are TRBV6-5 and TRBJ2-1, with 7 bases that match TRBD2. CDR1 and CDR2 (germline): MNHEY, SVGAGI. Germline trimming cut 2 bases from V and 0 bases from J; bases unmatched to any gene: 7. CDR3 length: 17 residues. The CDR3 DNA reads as TGTGCCAGCAGTTACGTTAGCGGGTATAGCTCCTACAATGAGCAGTTCTTC. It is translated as CASSYVSGYSSYNEQFF.

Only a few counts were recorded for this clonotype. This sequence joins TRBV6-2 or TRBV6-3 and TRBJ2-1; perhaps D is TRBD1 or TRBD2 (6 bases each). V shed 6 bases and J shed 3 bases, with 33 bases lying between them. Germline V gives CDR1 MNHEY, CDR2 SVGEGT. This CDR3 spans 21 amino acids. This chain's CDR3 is CASSTRPRGLFRDRDYNEQFF. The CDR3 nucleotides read TGTGCCAGCAGCACCCGACCCAGGGGACTCTTCCGGGACCGCGACTACAATGAGCAGTTCTTC.

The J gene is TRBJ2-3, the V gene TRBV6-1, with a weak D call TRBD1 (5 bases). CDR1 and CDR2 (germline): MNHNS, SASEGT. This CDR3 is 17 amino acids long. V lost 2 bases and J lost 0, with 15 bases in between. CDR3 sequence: CASSETRGRASTDTQYF. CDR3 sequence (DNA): TGTGCCAGCAGTGAAACAAGGGGAAGAGCTAGCACAGATACGCAGTATTTT.

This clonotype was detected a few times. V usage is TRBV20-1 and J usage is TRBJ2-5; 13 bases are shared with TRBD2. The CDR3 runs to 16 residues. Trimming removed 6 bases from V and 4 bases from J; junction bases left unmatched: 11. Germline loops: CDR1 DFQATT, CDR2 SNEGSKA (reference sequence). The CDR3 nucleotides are TGCAGTGCCCCAGCCGAACTAGCGGGGGGGATAGAGACCCAGTACTTC. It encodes CSAPAELAGGIETQYF.

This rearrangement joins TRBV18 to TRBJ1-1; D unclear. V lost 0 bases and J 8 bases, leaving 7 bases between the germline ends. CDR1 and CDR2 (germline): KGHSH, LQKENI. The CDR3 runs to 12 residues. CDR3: CASSPPVPEAFF. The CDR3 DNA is TGTGCCAGCTCACCACCGGTTCCCGAAGCTTTCTTT.

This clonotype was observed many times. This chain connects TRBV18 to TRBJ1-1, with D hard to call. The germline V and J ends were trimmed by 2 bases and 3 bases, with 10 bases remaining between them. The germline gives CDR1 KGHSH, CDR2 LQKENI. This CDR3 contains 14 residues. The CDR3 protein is CASSPGLADTEAFF. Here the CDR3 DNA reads TGTGCCAGCTCACCAGGTTTGGCAGACACTGAAGCTTTCTTT.

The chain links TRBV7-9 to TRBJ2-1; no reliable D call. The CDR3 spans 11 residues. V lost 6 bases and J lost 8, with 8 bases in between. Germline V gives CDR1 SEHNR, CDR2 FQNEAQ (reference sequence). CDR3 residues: CASRGWDEQFF. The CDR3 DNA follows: TGTGCCAGCAGGGGATGGGATGAGCAGTTCTTC.

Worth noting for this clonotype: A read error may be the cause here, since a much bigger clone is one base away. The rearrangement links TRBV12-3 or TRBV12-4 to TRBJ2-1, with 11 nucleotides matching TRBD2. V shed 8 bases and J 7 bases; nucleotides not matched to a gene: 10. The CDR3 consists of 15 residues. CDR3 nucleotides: TGTGCCAGCTGCACACCGGGACTAGCGGCTAATGAGCAGTTCTTC. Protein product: CASCTPGLAANEQFF.

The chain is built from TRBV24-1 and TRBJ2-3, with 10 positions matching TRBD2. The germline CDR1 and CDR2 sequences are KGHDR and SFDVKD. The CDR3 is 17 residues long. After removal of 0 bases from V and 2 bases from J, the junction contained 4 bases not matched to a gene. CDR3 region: CATSDLPLAGATDTQYF. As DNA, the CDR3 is TGTGCCACCAGTGATTTGCCCCTAGCGGGAGCCACAGATACGCAGTATTTT.

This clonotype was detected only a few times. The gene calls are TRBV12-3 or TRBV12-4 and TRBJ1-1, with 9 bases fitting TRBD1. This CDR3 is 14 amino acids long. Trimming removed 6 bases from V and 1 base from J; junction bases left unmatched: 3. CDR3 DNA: TGTGCCAGCAGCGGACAGGGGCCGAACACTGAAGCTTTCTTT. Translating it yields CASSGQGPNTEAFF.

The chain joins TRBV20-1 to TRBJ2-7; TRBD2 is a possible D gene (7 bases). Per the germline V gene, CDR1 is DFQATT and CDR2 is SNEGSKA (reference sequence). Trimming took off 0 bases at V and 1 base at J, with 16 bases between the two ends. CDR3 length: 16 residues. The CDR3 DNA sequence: TGCAGTGCTAGAGATCACGGGGGGCCCACTTCCTACGAGCAGTACTTC. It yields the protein CSARDHGGPTSYEQYF.

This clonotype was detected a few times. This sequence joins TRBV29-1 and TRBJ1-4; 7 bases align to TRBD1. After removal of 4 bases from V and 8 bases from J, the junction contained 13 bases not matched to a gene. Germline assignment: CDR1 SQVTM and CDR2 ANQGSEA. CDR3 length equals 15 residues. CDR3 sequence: CSVGLQGRGKEKLFF. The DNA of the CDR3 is TGCAGCGTTGGACTACAGGGGCGGGGTAAGGAAAAACTGTTTTTT.

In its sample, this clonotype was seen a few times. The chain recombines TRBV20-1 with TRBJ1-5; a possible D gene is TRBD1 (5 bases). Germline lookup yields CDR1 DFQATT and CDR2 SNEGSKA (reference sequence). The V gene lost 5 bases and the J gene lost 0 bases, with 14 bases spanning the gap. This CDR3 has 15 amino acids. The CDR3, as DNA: TGCAGTGCTTTGGGGGAGGTCTATAGCAATCAGCCCCAGCATTTT. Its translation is CSALGEVYSNQPQHF.

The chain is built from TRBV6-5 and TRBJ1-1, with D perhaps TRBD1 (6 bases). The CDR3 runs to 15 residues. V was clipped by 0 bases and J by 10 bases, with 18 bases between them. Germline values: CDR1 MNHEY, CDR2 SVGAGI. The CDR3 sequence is CASSYSGTYREVAFF. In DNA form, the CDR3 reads TGTGCCAGCAGTTACTCGGGGACATATCGCGAGGTAGCTTTCTTT.

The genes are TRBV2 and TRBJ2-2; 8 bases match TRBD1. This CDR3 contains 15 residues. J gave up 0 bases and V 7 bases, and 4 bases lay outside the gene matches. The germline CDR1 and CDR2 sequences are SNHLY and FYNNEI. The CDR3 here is CASTEQGANTGELFF. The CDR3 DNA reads TGTGCCAGCACCGAACAGGGGGCGAACACCGGGGAGCTGTTTTTT.

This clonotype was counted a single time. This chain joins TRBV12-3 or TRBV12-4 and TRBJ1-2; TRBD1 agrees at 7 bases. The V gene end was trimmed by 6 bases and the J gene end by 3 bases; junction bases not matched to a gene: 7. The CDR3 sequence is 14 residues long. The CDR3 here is CASRSTGTDYGYTF. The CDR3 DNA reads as TGTGCCAGCAGGTCCACCGGGACAGACTATGGCTACACCTTC.

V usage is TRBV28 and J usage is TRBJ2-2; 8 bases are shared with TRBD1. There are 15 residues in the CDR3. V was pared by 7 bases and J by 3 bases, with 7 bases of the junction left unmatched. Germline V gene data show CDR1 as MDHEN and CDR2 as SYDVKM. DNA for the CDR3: TGTGCCAGCACCCTGGACAGGGATTACACCGGGGAGCTGTTTTTT. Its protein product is CASTLDRDYTGELFF.

CDR3 DNA: TGTGCCTGGAGTACAACATCTTGGACTAGCGGGGATTACAATGAGCAGTTCTTC. Translating it yields CAWSTTSWTSGDYNEQFF. The chain combines TRBV30 with TRBJ2-1; 12 bases match TRBD2. J lost 4 bases, V lost 2 bases, and 12 bases had no gene match. Germline CDR1 is GTSNPN and CDR2 is SVGIG (reference sequence). The CDR3 spans 18 residues.

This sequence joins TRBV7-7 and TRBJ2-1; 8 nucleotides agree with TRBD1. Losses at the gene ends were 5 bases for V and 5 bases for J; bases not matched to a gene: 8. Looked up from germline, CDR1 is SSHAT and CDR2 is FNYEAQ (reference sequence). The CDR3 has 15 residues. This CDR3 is CASSAGGAPDNEQFF. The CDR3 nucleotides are TGTGCCAGCAGCGCAGGGGGCGCGCCGGACAATGAGCAGTTCTTC. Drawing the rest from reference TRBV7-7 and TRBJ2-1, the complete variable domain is GAGVSQSPRYKVTKRGQDVTLRCDPISSHATLYWYQQALGQGPEFLTYFNYEAQPDKSGLPSDRFSAERPEGSISTLTIQRTEQRDSAMYRCASSAGGAPDNEQFFGPGTRLTVL.